The clone carrying this T cell receptor beta chain appeared a single time. Antigen unknown. There are 14 residues in the CDR3. Germline V gene data show CDR1 as GTSNPN and CDR2 as SVGIG (reference sequence). Unmatched junction bases numbered 0, after V lost 0 bases and J lost 3 bases. This sample stems from a study of T cell responses to AZD1222 COVID-19 vaccine. Study-wide results and caveats: Once two AZD1222 doses were given, Spike-specific TCR breadth and depth went up. Researchers took repertoire samples only after the peak T cell response had come. White British ancestry dominated among donors, who included more females, and clonal diversity was possibly underestimated.

Method: immunoSEQ multiplex PCR; TCRdb's copy keeps in-frame clones and lacks some. In the table there are 150,000 to 200,000 clones, 75% to 90% of which are singletons. The sequence was obtained from an adult in good health. Sequencing was performed on peripheral blood, taken on day 0 of MenACWY control vaccination. The rearrangement links TRBV30 to TRBJ2-7, with 12 bases fitting TRBD2. The CDR3 is CAWSVLAGGYEQYF. The CDR3 bases are TGTGCCTGGAGTGTACTAGCGGGGGGCTACGAGCAGTACTTC.